This record covers a single T cell receptor (beta chain). The data are from a study of T-cell memory formation after mild COVID-19. About the study: TCR clustering was largely donor specific.

Via MiXCR, TCRdb re-called the 5' RACE reads, giving one row per CDR3 protein. The table lists about 140,000 distinct CDR3 sequences, roughly 14% of them singletons. Germline V gene lookup returns CDR1 KGHDR and CDR2 SFDVKD. The CDR3 covers 15 residues. Trimming removed 0 bases at V and 9 bases at J, with 14 bases between. The sample was PBMCs or a T cell subset sorted from them (not recorded which). This chain links TRBV24-1 with TRBJ2-4; D is ambiguous. This receptor was identified in an adult woman who had mild COVID-19 (a few samples of this study predate the infection). Cell type and time point are not known. The CDR3 protein is CATSDLYAASVIQYF. DNA of the CDR3: TGTGCCACCAGTGATTTGTATGCGGCGAGTGTCATTCAGTACTTC.